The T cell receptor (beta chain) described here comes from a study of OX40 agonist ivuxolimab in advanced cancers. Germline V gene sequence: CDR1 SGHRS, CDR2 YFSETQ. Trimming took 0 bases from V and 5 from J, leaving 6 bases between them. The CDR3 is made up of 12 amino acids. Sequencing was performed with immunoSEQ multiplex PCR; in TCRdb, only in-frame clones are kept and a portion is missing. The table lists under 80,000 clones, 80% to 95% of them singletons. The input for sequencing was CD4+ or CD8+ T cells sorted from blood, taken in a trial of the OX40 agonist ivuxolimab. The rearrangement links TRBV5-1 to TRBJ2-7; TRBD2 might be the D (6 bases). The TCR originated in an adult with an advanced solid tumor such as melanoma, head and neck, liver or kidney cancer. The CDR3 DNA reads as TGCGCCAGCAGCTTGGCGGGGGACGAGCAGTACTTC. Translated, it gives CASSLAGDEQYF.